A single sample gave rise to the 23 T cell receptor beta chains below, sequenced in a study of cytomegalovirus exposure and HLA in healthy donors. PCR primers comprised 60 Vbeta and 13 Jbeta primers. TCRdb's table, derived via immunoSEQ multiplex PCR, lists solely in-frame clones and lacks some. The sample consists of about 180,000 clones, under 85% of them appearing once. Sequencing was performed on PBMCs. These receptors were obtained from a male donor in good health and CMV-seronegative.

As regards this clone: The same CDR3 also results from other DNA sequences found in this sample. This chain joins TRBV6-5 and TRBJ2-1; 8 bases match TRBD2. CDR1 and CDR2 from the germline V gene are MNHEY and SVGAGI. V lost 2 bases, J lost 7 bases, and 10 bases stayed unmatched. The CDR3 length is 16 residues. CDR3 protein: CASSYGSGGLRNEQFF. For the CDR3, the DNA is TGTGCCAGCAGTTACGGGTCGGGGGGGCTTCGTAATGAGCAGTTCTTC.

The chain uses TRBV11-2 and TRBJ2-1; 10 positions match TRBD2. The CDR3 is 15 amino acids. V was pared by 4 bases and J by 8 bases, with 8 bases of the junction left unmatched. The germline CDR1 and CDR2 sequences are SGHAT and FQNNGV. The CDR3 region is CASSSLSGGAHEQFF. As DNA, the CDR3 is TGTGCCAGCAGCTCTCTAAGCGGGGGGGCCCATGAGCAGTTCTTC. The full variable domain, its missing parts supplied by reference TRBV11-2 and TRBJ2-1, is EAGVAQSPRYKIIEKRQSVAFWCNPISGHATLYWYQQILGQGPKLLIQFQNNGVVDDSQLPKDRFSAERLKGVDSTLKIQPAKLEDSAVYLCASSSLSGGAHEQFFGPGTRLTVL.

V usage is TRBV5-4 and J usage is TRBJ2-5; the D gene is possibly TRBD2 (6 bases). Germline-derived CDR1 and CDR2 are SGHNT and YYREEE (reference sequence). The CDR3 loop spans 16 amino acids. V lost 0 bases and J 2 bases, leaving 14 bases between the germline ends. CDR3 DNA sequence: TGTGCCAGCAGCTTGGAGACGACTAGTCCTCAAGAGACCCAGTACTTC. It yields the protein CASSLETTSPQETQYF.

This rearrangement joins TRBV12-5 to TRBJ1-1; 7 positions agree with TRBD1. Germline CDR1 is LGHNT and CDR2 is FRNRAP. The V segment lost 6 bases and the J segment 6 bases; nucleotides outside the gene matches: 4. CDR3 size: 12 residues. CDR3 protein: CASGIGQAEAFF. The DNA for the CDR3 is TGTGCTAGTGGAATCGGACAGGCTGAAGCTTTCTTT.

Only one count was recorded for this clone. The CDR3 here is CAWKAGPTLNTEAFF. The CDR3 DNA follows: TGTGCCTGGAAGGCAGGCCCTACCTTGAACACTGAAGCTTTCTTT. The genes are TRBV30 and TRBJ1-1; D gene uncertain. V was trimmed by 4 bases and J by 0 bases, leaving 15 bases between them. This CDR3 is 15 amino acids long. Germline values: CDR1 GTSNPN, CDR2 SVGIG (reference sequence).

The chain carries TRBV14 and TRBJ2-1; weak D call: TRBD1 (5 bases). Trimming pared 5 bases from V and 1 base from J, leaving 12 bases between. Per the germline V gene, CDR1 is SGHDN and CDR2 is FVKESK. The CDR3 is made up of 15 amino acids. The CDR3 here is CASSYRTPSYNEQFF. CDR3 DNA sequence: TGTGCCAGCAGCTACAGGACCCCTTCCTACAATGAGCAGTTCTTC. The full variable domain, completed using reference TRBV14 and TRBJ2-1, is EAGVTQFPSHSVIEKGQTVTLRCDPISGHDNLYWYRRVMGKEIKFLLHFVKESKQDESGMPNNRFLAERTGGTYSTLKVQPAELEDSGVYFCASSYRTPSYNEQFFGPGTRLTVL.

This clone was observed a few times. V is TRBV30 and J is TRBJ1-5; TRBD1 aligns across 9 bases. This CDR3 contains 16 residues. V lost 2 bases and J lost 5; bases outside the gene matches: 10. Germline lookup yields CDR1 GTSNPN and CDR2 SVGIG (reference sequence). The CDR3 here is CAWSTLTGGAHQPQHF. CDR3 DNA: TGTGCCTGGAGTACCTTGACAGGGGGGGCCCATCAGCCCCAGCATTTT.

The V gene is TRBV6-6, the J gene TRBJ1-1, with TRBD1 matching 7 bases. The ends lost 8 bases at V and 4 bases at J; junction bases unmatched: 7. Germline V gene lookup returns CDR1 MNHNY and CDR2 SVGAGI (reference sequence). This CDR3 is built from 13 residues. The DNA of the CDR3 is TGTGCCAGCCACAGGGGATTCGGCACTGAAGCTTTCTTT. Protein: CASHRGFGTEAFF.

CDR3 sequence (DNA): TGTGCCACCAGCATTGGGTGGGACAGGGCGAATTCACCCCTCCACTTT. Residues: CATSIGWDRANSPLHF. The rearrangement joins TRBV15 to TRBJ1-6, with 9 nucleotides matching TRBD1. Germline lookup yields CDR1 LNHNV and CDR2 YYDKDF (reference sequence). The CDR3 spans 16 residues. The V gene end was trimmed by 4 bases and the J gene end by 7 bases; junction bases not matched to a gene: 8.

The V call is TRBV7-8, the J call TRBJ2-1, with TRBD1 matching 7 bases. The CDR3 spans 14 residues. Germline V gene data show CDR1 as SGHVS and CDR2 as FQNEAQ. Germline trimming cut 8 bases from V and 9 bases from J; bases unmatched to any gene: 13. The chain's CDR3 is CASVIGRGMGEQFF. In nucleotides, the CDR3 is TGTGCCAGCGTAATAGGCAGGGGGATGGGTGAGCAGTTCTTC. Based on the CDR3 plus reference TRBV7-8 and TRBJ2-1, the full variable domain is GAGVSQSPRYKVAKRGQDVALRCDPISGHVSLFWYQQALGQGPEFLTYFQNEAQLDKSGLPSDRFFAERPEGSVSTLKIQRTQQEDSAVYLCASVIGRGMGEQFFGPGTRLTVL.

The chain combines TRBV2 with TRBJ1-1; D remains unclear. The CDR3 totals 13 residues. From germline, CDR1 is SNHLY and CDR2 FYNNEI. V was trimmed by 5 bases and J by 1 base, leaving 8 bases between them. CDR3 nucleotide sequence: TGTGCCAGCAGTCCCTCCGGGAACACTGAAGCTTTCTTT. Translating it yields CASSPSGNTEAFF.

The chain joins TRBV27 to TRBJ2-1; 8 bases are a match to TRBD1. Unmatched junction bases numbered 15, after V lost 7 bases and J lost 7 bases. CDR1 and CDR2 from the germline V gene are MNHEY and SMNVEV (reference sequence). The CDR3 runs to 16 residues. The CDR3 DNA follows: TGTGCCAGCACCCCCCGCCGGGGTCAGGGGGCGAATGAGCAGTTCTTC. Amino acids: CASTPRRGQGANEQFF.

The chain uses TRBV6-6 and TRBJ1-3; D possibly corresponds to TRBD1 (6 bases). The CDR3 loop spans 14 amino acids. Per germline, CDR1 MNHNY and CDR2 SVGAGI (reference sequence). The V end lost 6 bases, the J end lost 6 bases, and 15 bases lay between the germline ends. The CDR3 loop is CASSPGGATNTIYF. The CDR3 bases are TGTGCCAGCAGCCCGGGGGGGGCCACAAACACCATATATTTT.

In DNA, the CDR3 is TGTGCCTGGGAGATAGCGGGAACGGATACGCAGTATTTT. This translates into CAWEIAGTDTQYF. The V and J genes are TRBV30 and TRBJ2-3; 8 bases are shared with TRBD2. The CDR3 has 13 residues. V lost 5 bases, J lost 6 bases, and 7 bases stayed unmatched. Germline V gene sequence: CDR1 GTSNPN, CDR2 SVGIG (reference sequence).

J is TRBJ1-6 and V is TRBV6-5, with 9 bases identical to TRBD1. V dropped 4 bases and J dropped 4; count of bases not matched to a gene: 5. Germline-derived CDR1 and CDR2 are MNHEY and SVGAGI. The CDR3 is 16 residues long. CDR3 DNA: TGTGCCAGCAGTTCCCTGGACAGGGGATATAATTCACCCCTCCACTTT. Translating gives CASSSLDRGYNSPLHF.

The CDR3 region is CASSQGQGSSPLHF. CDR3 nucleotides: TGTGCCAGCTCACAGGGACAGGGGAGTTCACCCCTCCACTTT. The rearrangement links TRBV18 to TRBJ1-6; 10 bases map to TRBD1. The CDR3 sequence is 14 residues long. J lost 9 bases, V lost 4 bases, and 3 bases had no gene match. Looked up from germline, CDR1 is KGHSH and CDR2 is LQKENI. The whole variable domain, remainder taken from reference TRBV18 and TRBJ1-6, is NAGVMQNPRHLVRRRGQEARLRCSPMKGHSHVYWYRQLPEEGLKFMVYLQKENIIDESGMPKERFSAEFPKEGPSILRIQQVVRGDSAAYFCASSQGQGSSPLHFGNGTRLTVT.

The chain is built from TRBV30 and TRBJ1-2; D perhaps matches TRBD1 (5 bases). Germline-derived CDR1 and CDR2 are GTSNPN and SVGIG (reference sequence). The ends were cut back, 0 bases at V and 8 bases at J, with 13 bases in the middle. This CDR3 contains 13 residues. The CDR3 bases are TGTGCCTGGAGTGTAAGGCCAGGGTTAGGCTACACCTTC. Amino acid sequence: CAWSVRPGLGYTF.

The table lists this clone with a few counts. The V call is TRBV11-2, the J call TRBJ2-5; tentative D call: TRBD2 (6 bases). CDR1 SGHAT and CDR2 FQNNGV come from the germline V gene. V was trimmed by 1 base and J by 8 bases, leaving 17 bases between them. CDR3 length equals 15 residues. DNA of the CDR3: TGTGCCAGCAGCTTAGTAGGCGGGACGGCAGTTACCCAGTACTTC. Translating gives CASSLVGGTAVTQYF.

The count of this clone is one. This chain connects TRBV9 to TRBJ2-7; TRBD2 matches at 9 bases. With 4 bases clipped from V and 7 bases from J, the junction kept 9 bases outside the gene matches. The CDR3 loop spans 14 amino acids. The germline CDR1 and CDR2 sequences are SGDLS and YYNGEE. CDR3 in amino acids: CASSPPQREEEQYF. For the CDR3, the DNA is TGTGCCAGCAGCCCCCCCCAGCGGGAGGAAGAGCAGTACTTC.

The chain's CDR3 is CAWSRPGSSGVAFF. The CDR3 coding sequence is TGTGCCTGGAGTCGACCCGGATCCTCGGGGGTAGCTTTCTTT. This rearrangement joins TRBV30 to TRBJ1-1; D perhaps matches TRBD1 (5 bases). The ends were cut back, 2 bases at V and 10 bases at J, with 20 bases in the middle. The CDR3 totals 14 residues. Germline V gives CDR1 GTSNPN, CDR2 SVGIG (reference sequence).

This clone has only a few counts. In nucleotides, the CDR3 is TGTGCCAGCAGCTTAAGTTTGAGGAATGAGCAGTTCTTC. It encodes CASSLSLRNEQFF. The rearrangement links TRBV11-2 to TRBJ2-1; the D is unclear. V was pared by 2 bases and J by 7 bases, with 9 bases between. The CDR3 has 13 amino acids. The V gene's germline CDR1 is SGHAT and CDR2 FQNNGV.

The chain is built from TRBV6-1 and TRBJ2-6; TRBD1 aligns across 8 bases. The CDR3 runs 19 residues. Germline CDR1 and CDR2: MNHNS and SASEGT. Losses at the gene ends were 2 bases for V and 2 bases for J; bases not matched to a gene: 11. For the CDR3, the DNA is TGTGCCAGCAGTGAACATATAGGACAGGGCCTCGCTGGGGCCAACGTCCTGACTTTC. Translation: CASSEHIGQGLAGANVLTF.

The genes are TRBV9 and TRBJ2-3; TRBD2 aligns across 14 bases. The CDR3 is made up of 16 amino acids. After removal of 3 bases from V and 1 base from J, the junction contained 1 base not matched to a gene. Per germline, CDR1 SGDLS and CDR2 YYNGEE. CDR3: CASSEGLAGGTDTQYF. Here the CDR3 DNA reads TGTGCCAGCAGCGAGGGACTAGCGGGAGGCACAGATACGCAGTATTTT.